The present entry profiles one T cell receptor beta chain with its context. Its antigen is not known. These gene names are mouse names. The CDR3 end falls 1 residue outside the read, so it is completed with the germline J gene. Time point here: mouse harvest day 14 after allogeneic transplant. The graft held 10^6 splenic CD5+ T cells and 10^7 T-cell-depleted bone marrow cells. This sample is part of a study of tissue T cells after allogeneic stem cell transplantation. General observations from the study: Some tissue clones might be persisting host cells; their alloreactivity or antigen specificity was not determined.

The data were produced by immunoSEQ multiplex PCR, yet TCRdb's version contains in-frame clones alone and is incomplete. The sample lists about 880 clones; less than 60% were seen once. Germline V gene data show CDR1 as KGHPV and CDR2 as FQNQEV (reference sequence). The CDR3 loop spans 12 amino acids. The V end lost 6 bases, the J end lost 1 base, and 5 bases lay between the germline ends. The receptor comes from a female BALB/c mouse given C57BL/6 T cells with graft-versus-host disease after an allogeneic hematopoietic cell transplant. The sequenced sample was liver tissue. V usage is TRBV26 and J usage is TRBJ2-3, with D unclear. The CDR3 region is CASSPRAETLYF. The CDR3 DNA, read in part, is TGTGCCAGCAGCCCCCGTGCAGAAACGCTGTAT. Based on the CDR3 plus reference TRBV26 and TRBJ2-3, the full variable domain is NSKVIQTPRYLVKGQGQKAKMRCIPEKGHPVVFWYQQNKNNEFKFLINFQNQEVLQQIDMTEKRFSAECPSNSPCSLEIQSSEAGDSALYLCASSPRAETLYFGSGTRLTVL.